Below, 26 T cell receptor beta chains from the same sample are listed, as sequenced in a study of technical replicates of blood from several donors. The assay was immunoSEQ multiplex PCR, and TCRdb's table has in-frame clones only and misses some. The sample consists of 80,000 to 95,000 clones, 95% to 97% of them appearing once. Sequencing was carried out using T cells isolated from PBMCs. The receptor source for this set is a human donor in good health.

The V gene is TRBV7-2, the J gene TRBJ2-7; 9 bases are a match to TRBD2. Trimming at V came to 2 bases and at J to 5 bases, leaving 7 bases not matched to a gene. CDR3 length: 15 residues. Germline V gives CDR1 SGHTA, CDR2 FQGNSA. For the CDR3, the DNA is TGTGCCAGCAGCTTACTCCAAGCGGGAGGACACGAGCAGTACTTC. This codes for CASSLLQAGGHEQYF.

The genes are TRBV28 and TRBJ1-5, with 9 bases matching TRBD1. The CDR3 sequence is 17 residues long. Germline loops: CDR1 MDHEN, CDR2 SYDVKM. V shed 3 bases and J 0 bases; nucleotides not matched to a gene: 6. The CDR3 coding sequence is TGTGCCAGCAGTTTGGGACAGGGTATGATTAGCAATCAGCCCCAGCATTTT. Translated, it gives CASSLGQGMISNQPQHF.

Concerning this clone itself: Other DNA variants within this sample encode the same CDR3. The chain is built from TRBV19 and TRBJ1-2; no clear D gene. This CDR3 region has 11 residues. Germline V CDR1 and CDR2: LNHDA, SQIVND (reference sequence). The ends were cut back, 6 bases at V and 4 bases at J, with 6 bases in the middle. CDR3 region: CASSPGYGYTF. The DNA of the CDR3 is TGTGCCAGTAGCCCCGGCTATGGCTACACCTTC. Based on the CDR3 plus reference TRBV19 and TRBJ1-2, the full variable domain is DGGITQSPKYLFRKEGQNVTLSCEQNLNHDAMYWYRQDPGQGLRLIYYSQIVNDFQKGDIAEGYSVSREKKESFPLTVTSAQKNPTAFYLCASSPGYGYTFGSGTRLTVV.

This clone was seen only once. The CDR3 bases are TGTGCCAGCAGCTTGCTAAGGGGGTTGGCTGAAGCTTTCTTT. Translation gives CASSLLRGLAEAFF. This sequence joins TRBV5-6 and TRBJ1-1, with D perhaps matching TRBD1 (6 bases). V gave up 1 base and J gave up 6 bases, with 13 bases separating them. Germline V gene data show CDR1 as SGHDT and CDR2 as YYEEEE. The CDR3 is 14 residues long.

The rearrangement uses TRBV5-1 and TRBJ2-1, with 16 bases identical to TRBD2. V gave up 4 bases and J gave up 11 bases; unmatched junction bases: 12. Germline V gene lookup returns CDR1 SGHRS and CDR2 YFSETQ. The CDR3 contains 17 residues. The CDR3, as DNA: TGCGCCAGCAGCCCCTCTCCGCCGGGACTAGCGGGAGGGAAGCAGTTCTTC. Translating it yields CASSPSPPGLAGGKQFF.

The chain carries TRBV7-2 and TRBJ1-5; 7 bases agree with TRBD1. This CDR3 has 15 amino acids. CDR1 and CDR2 (germline): SGHTA, FQGNSA. The junction had 3 bases not matched to a gene; V was cut back by 3 bases and J by 1 base. For the CDR3, the DNA is TGTGCCAGCAGCTTTACAGGGGAGAGCAATCAGCCCCAGCATTTT. Amino acid sequence: CASSFTGESNQPQHF.

This chain uses TRBV4-3 with TRBJ1-1; 8 bases map to TRBD1. The J segment lost 7 bases and the V segment lost 3 bases, leaving 7 bases of the junction unmatched. CDR1 and CDR2 (germline): LGHNA, YSLEER. This CDR3 spans 14 amino acids. The CDR3 spells CASSQIQGAGEAFF. The CDR3 DNA follows: TGCGCCAGCAGCCAGATTCAGGGGGCTGGTGAAGCTTTCTTT.

The chain recombines TRBV6-5 with TRBJ1-5; tentatively, D is TRBD1 (6 bases). Deletions cut 6 bases from V and 1 base from J, with 10 bases between. The CDR3 runs to 14 residues. Germline V lookup: CDR1 MNHEY, CDR2 SVGAGI. CDR3 nucleotide sequence: TGTGCCAGCAGCCGGGACACAAGCAATCAGCCCCAGCATTTT. Amino acids: CASSRDTSNQPQHF.

The chain is built from TRBV5-5 and TRBJ1-3; D is ambiguous. The CDR3 sequence is 14 residues long. V lost 4 bases and J lost 1, with 9 bases in between. Per germline, CDR1 SGHKS and CDR2 YYEKEE (reference sequence). In DNA, the CDR3 is TGTGCCAGCAGCCTACGACTATCTGGAAACACCATATATTTT. Amino acid sequence: CASSLRLSGNTIYF.

V usage is TRBV30 and J usage is TRBJ2-3; D might be TRBD2 (6 bases). The V end was cut by 6 bases, the J end by 0 bases, with 13 bases between. CDR3 length: 14 amino acids. Per germline, CDR1 GTSNPN and CDR2 SVGIG (reference sequence). CDR3 DNA sequence: TGTGCCTGCGGGAGAGGTGGAAGCACAGATACGCAGTATTTT. Encoded protein: CACGRGGSTDTQYF.

This sequence joins TRBV10-3 and TRBJ1-5; no definite D call. CDR3 length: 14 residues. The germline V gene encodes CDR1 ENHRY and CDR2 SYGVKD. V was clipped by 2 bases and J by 5 bases, with 10 bases between them. Written as DNA, the CDR3 is TGTGCCATCAGTGAGAACTATTCAGATCAGCCCCAGCATTTT. Translated, it gives CAISENYSDQPQHF.

This clone was picked up a small number of times. The chain combines TRBV6-1 with TRBJ2-7, with a possible D match to TRBD2 (5 bases). Trimming removed 6 bases from V and 3 bases from J, with 9 bases in between. Germline CDR1 and CDR2: MNHNS and SASEGT. CDR3 length: 12 amino acids. The CDR3 DNA is TGTGCCAGCAGCCTAGGAGGCTACGAGCAGTACTTC. Protein: CASSLGGYEQYF.

This chain uses TRBV28 with TRBJ2-5; D gene uncertain. The CDR3 is made up of 17 amino acids. Germline CDR1 reads MDHEN; CDR2 reads SYDVKM. V was pared by 2 bases and J by 5 bases, with 21 bases between. CDR3 amino acids: CASSLVGTSGAWETQYF. As DNA, the CDR3 is TGTGCCAGCAGTTTAGTCGGTACATCAGGTGCTTGGGAGACCCAGTACTTC.

The rearrangement uses TRBV5-4 and TRBJ1-1; TRBD1 matches at 7 bases. Unmatched junction bases numbered 4, after V lost 5 bases and J lost 0 bases. CDR3 length: 14 residues. Germline loops: CDR1 SGHNT, CDR2 YYREEE (reference sequence). The CDR3 DNA reads TGTGCCAGCAGAGCCGGGACAGTGAACACTGAAGCTTTCTTT. It codes for CASRAGTVNTEAFF.

The J gene is TRBJ2-3, the V gene TRBV7-9, with a tentative D call TRBD2 (6 bases). The CDR3 spans 14 residues. Germline-derived CDR1 and CDR2 are SEHNR and FQNEAQ (reference sequence). Trimming cost V 6 bases and J 4 bases, with 14 bases left between them. The CDR3 nucleotides are TGTGCCAGCAGGGCTATTCTAGCGCCAGATACGCAGTATTTT. This codes for CASRAILAPDTQYF. Full variable domain (outside the CDR3, taken from reference TRBV7-9 and TRBJ2-3): DTGVSQNPRHKITKRGQNVTFRCDPISEHNRLYWYRQTLGQGPEFLTYFQNEAQLEKSRLLSDRFSAERPKGSFSTLEIQRTEQGDSAMYLCASRAILAPDTQYFGPGTRLTVL.

V and J are TRBV2 and TRBJ2-3, with 8 bases identical to TRBD2. Germline-derived CDR1 and CDR2 are SNHLY and FYNNEI. CDR3 length: 14 amino acids. J gave up 4 bases and V 8 bases, and 8 bases lay outside the gene matches. CDR3 in DNA: TGTGCCAGCCATAAGCGGGAGTCTTCAGATACGCAGTATTTT. The encoded protein is CASHKRESSDTQYF. Full variable domain (outside the CDR3, taken from reference TRBV2 and TRBJ2-3): EPEVTQTPSHQVTQMGQEVILRCVPISNHLYFYWYRQILGQKVEFLVSFYNNEISEKSEIFDDQFSVERPDGSNFTLKIRSTKLEDSAMYFCASHKRESSDTQYFGPGTRLTVL.

This clone has just one count. The chain is built from TRBV5-6 and TRBJ1-3, with a possible D match to TRBD1 (5 bases). The CDR3 runs to 14 residues. Trimming removed 4 bases from V and 0 bases from J, with 8 bases in between. Germline V gene sequence: CDR1 SGHDT, CDR2 YYEEEE. CDR3 bases: TGTGCCAGCAGCGTCGGGGGCTCTGGAAACACCATATATTTT. It is translated as CASSVGGSGNTIYF.

The rearrangement joins TRBV7-3 to TRBJ2-2, with D maybe TRBD2 (5 bases). The V end was cut by 1 base, the J end by 0 bases, with 6 bases between. The CDR3 length is 15 residues. CDR1 and CDR2 (germline): SGHTA, FQGTGA. This CDR3 reads CASSLSGSNTGELFF. CDR3 nucleotide sequence: TGTGCCAGCAGCTTAAGCGGGTCGAACACCGGGGAGCTGTTTTTT.

The genes are TRBV18 and TRBJ2-7; TRBD1 matches at 10 bases. This CDR3 has 15 residues. Germline CDR1 reads KGHSH; CDR2 reads LQKENI. V shed 3 bases and J 6 bases; nucleotides not matched to a gene: 8. CDR3 in amino acids: CASSPGQGPRGEQYF. CDR3 coding DNA: TGTGCCAGCTCACCGGGACAGGGGCCCCGAGGCGAGCAGTACTTC.

The genes are TRBV2 and TRBJ2-5; a weak D match, TRBD2 (5 bases). The V and J ends lost 3 bases and 3 bases respectively, with 14 bases between them. The germline V gene has CDR1 SNHLY and CDR2 FYNNEI. There are 15 residues in the CDR3. The CDR3 sequence is CASSENGMREETQYF. Written as DNA, the CDR3 is TGTGCCAGCAGTGAGAACGGGATGAGGGAAGAGACCCAGTACTTC.

The gene calls are TRBV13 and TRBJ2-7; tentative D call: TRBD2 (5 bases). The CDR3 covers 16 residues. V shed 5 bases and J shed 4 bases, with 21 bases lying between them. Per the germline V gene, CDR1 is PRHDT and CDR2 is FYEKMQ (reference sequence). Here the CDR3 DNA reads TGTGCCAGCAGCCTACATAGTTTTGGACTTGATTACGAGCAGTACTTC. This gives the protein CASSLHSFGLDYEQYF.

The chain joins TRBV28 to TRBJ1-2; tentatively, D is TRBD1 (5 bases). Germline V gene sequence: CDR1 MDHEN, CDR2 SYDVKM. Trimming removed 1 base from V and 4 bases from J, with 13 bases in between. This CDR3 has 15 residues. The CDR3 bases are TGTGCCAGCAGTTTATCTTTGGGGGGGAGCTATGGCTACACCTTC. As protein: CASSLSLGGSYGYTF.

The chain couples TRBV6-5 to TRBJ2-5, with 9 positions matching TRBD2. Germline V gene sequence: CDR1 MNHEY, CDR2 SVGAGI. The CDR3 has 15 amino acids. The trim removed 2 bases at V and 4 bases at J, leaving 5 bases unmatched. CDR3 nucleotides: TGTGCCAGCAGTTACGGACAACTAGCGGGAGAGACCCAGTACTTC. Protein sequence: CASSYGQLAGETQYF.

The chain combines TRBV30 with TRBJ1-4, with 8 bases aligning to TRBD1. CDR3 length equals 17 residues. Germline V gene data show CDR1 as GTSNPN and CDR2 as SVGIG (reference sequence). The junction had 14 bases not matched to a gene; V was cut back by 3 bases and J by 5 bases. The CDR3 nucleotides are TGTGCCTGGAGACCTACAAATCCGACAGGGGAAAATGAAAAACTGTTTTTT. Translating gives CAWRPTNPTGENEKLFF. The full variable domain, rest sourced from reference TRBV30 and TRBJ1-4, is SQTIHQWPATLVQPVGSPLSLECTVEGTSNPNLYWYRQAAGRGLQLLFYSVGIGQISSEVPQNLSASRPQDRQFILSSKKLLLSDSGFYLCAWRPTNPTGENEKLFFGSGTQLSVL.

The chain employs TRBV5-6 and TRBJ2-7, with D possibly matching TRBD1 (5 bases). CDR1 is SGHDT and CDR2 is YYEEEE in the germline V gene. The ends were cut back, 4 bases at V and 5 bases at J, with 13 bases in the middle. The CDR3 sequence is 13 residues long. CDR3 nucleotide sequence: TGTGCCAGCAGCCCCAGGGTTTGGGACGAGCAGTACTTC. Protein: CASSPRVWDEQYF.

This chain links TRBV30 with TRBJ2-6, with 8 bases lining up with TRBD1. V was pared by 4 bases and J by 2 bases, with 7 bases of the junction left unmatched. The germline V gene has CDR1 GTSNPN and CDR2 SVGIG (reference sequence). This CDR3 comprises 16 residues. CDR3 sequence reads: CAWIRTGTPGANVLTF. In DNA, the CDR3 is TGTGCCTGGATTCGGACAGGGACCCCTGGGGCCAACGTCCTGACTTTC.